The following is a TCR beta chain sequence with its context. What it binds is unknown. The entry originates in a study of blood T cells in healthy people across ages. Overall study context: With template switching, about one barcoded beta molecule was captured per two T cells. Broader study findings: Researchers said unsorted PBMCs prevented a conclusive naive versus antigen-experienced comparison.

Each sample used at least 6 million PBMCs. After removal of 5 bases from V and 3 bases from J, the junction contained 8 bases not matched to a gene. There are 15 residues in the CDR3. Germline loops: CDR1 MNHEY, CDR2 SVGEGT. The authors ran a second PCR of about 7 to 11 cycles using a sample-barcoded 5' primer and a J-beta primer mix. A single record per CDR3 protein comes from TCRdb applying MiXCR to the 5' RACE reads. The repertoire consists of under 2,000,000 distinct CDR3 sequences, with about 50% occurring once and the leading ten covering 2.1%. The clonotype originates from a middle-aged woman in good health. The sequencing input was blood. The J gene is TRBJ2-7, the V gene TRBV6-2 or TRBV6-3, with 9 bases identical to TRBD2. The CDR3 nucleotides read TGTGCCAGCAGTGCCCGGGGGCGGGGGGGCTACGAGCAGTACTTC. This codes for CASSARGRGGYEQYF.